This is a list of T cell receptor beta chains from one sample in a study of cytomegalovirus exposure and HLA in healthy donors. Repertoires were generated with immunoSEQ multiplex PCR, while TCRdb's copy carries only in-frame clones and drops some. The sample consists of approximately 180,000 clones, 60% to 85% of them appearing once. Sequencing was done on a sample of PBMCs. These TCRs come from a male donor in good health and CMV-seronegative. Each CDR3 is given with its conserved first and last residue. Each record gives: clone size, V gene, CDR3 length, J gene, D gene, CDR3 DNA, CDR3 protein. D genes are given only for firm matches. Clone size is shown for a subset of rows, as once, few, many or a class of expanded clone.

>-|TRBV28|16|TRBJ1-2|-
TGTGCCAGCAGTGCCCCCTCGACAGGTGTCAACTATGGCTACACCTTC
CASSAPSTGVNYGYTF
>few|TRBV28|15|TRBJ2-7|TRBD1
TGTGCCAGCAAACCGCCGGGACAGGGGACCTACGAGCAGTACTTC
CASKPPGQGTYEQYF
>-|TRBV19|18|TRBJ2-1|-
TGTGCCAGTAGCCCTTCCGTCGGGACTCAGTTTACTATCAATGAGCAGTTCTTC
CASSPSVGTQFTINEQFF
>few|TRBV4-3|16|TRBJ1-2|-
TGCGCCAGCAGCCCCCAGGACGCGGGGGCCGTCTATGGCTACACCTTC
CASSPQDAGAVYGYTF
>once|TRBV10-3|14|TRBJ1-1|-
TGTGCCATCAGCGCCCCCCCGGCGGTCACTGAAGCTTTCTTT
CAISAPPAVTEAFF
>once|TRBV6-5|13|TRBJ2-3|TRBD2
TGTGTCTCGGGAGGGGAGAACACAGATACGCAGTATTTT
CVSGGENTDTQYF
>once|TRBV5-6|18|TRBJ1-5|TRBD1
TGTGCCAGCAGCTTGTTTTCGTCGGGACAGGGTTCAAGTCAGCCCCAGCATTTT
CASSLFSSGQGSSQPQHF
>-|TRBV27|14|TRBJ2-1|-
TGTGCCAGCAGTGCCTGGACGGGGGAAAATGAGCAGTTCTTC
CASSAWTGENEQFF
>-|TRBV6-1|15|TRBJ1-5|TRBD1
TGTGCCAGCAGTGAAGCCCAGGGGGCCGGCCAGCCCCAGCATTTT
CASSEAQGAGQPQHF
>-|TRBV29-1|13|TRBJ1-4|-
TGCAGCGTTGGTGTTATCCGAGGGGAAAAACTGTTTTTT
CSVGVIRGEKLFF
>-|TRBV30|17|TRBJ1-5|TRBD1
TGTGCCTGGAGTCTTCCGGGGACAGGGACCACCTCAGGGCCCCAGCATTTT
CAWSLPGTGTTSGPQHF
>once|TRBV5-6|12|TRBJ2-1|-
TGTGCCAGCAGCTCGAGTTTCGATGAGCAGTTCTTC
CASSSSFDEQFF
>-|TRBV7-8|18|TRBJ1-1|-
TGTGCCAGCAGCTCAGCCCGTGGGACATCCACCTTCAATACTGAAGCTTTCTTT
CASSSARGTSTFNTEAFF
>-|TRBV2|13|TRBJ2-7|-
TGTGCCAGCAGTCGGACTGTCTTCTACGAGCAGTACTTC
CASSRTVFYEQYF
>-|TRBV28|15|TRBJ2-1|-
TGTGCCAGCAGTTCCGCCGGAGGGGGGGTAAGTGAGCAGTTCTTC
CASSSAGGGVSEQFF
>-|TRBV29-1|13|TRBJ1-1|-
TGCAGCGTTGAGGGCAGGGCGAACACTGAAGCTTTCTTT
CSVEGRANTEAFF
>-|TRBV30|15|TRBJ2-2|-
TGTGCCTGGAGTCGGGCAGGGGCCTACACCGGGGAGCTGTTTTTT
CAWSRAGAYTGELFF
>-|TRBV12-5|15|TRBJ1-5|TRBD1
TGTGCTAGTGGTTTGTCGGCAGGGGGATGGCAGCCCCAGCATTTT
CASGLSAGGWQPQHF
>-|TRBV6-1|13|TRBJ1-6|-
TGTGCCAGCGGTGAAGCGGCGAGGCCACCCCTCCACTTT
CASGEAARPPLHF
>-|TRBV6-5|16|TRBJ2-1|TRBD2
TGTGCCAGCAGTTACCTGGGACTAGCGGGTTACAATGAGCAGTTCTTC
CASSYLGLAGYNEQFF
>-|TRBV13|18|TRBJ1-6|TRBD1
TGTGCCAGCAGCTCCCTGGGACAGGGATCAACCTATAATTCACCCCTCCACTTT
CASSSLGQGSTYNSPLHF
>-|TRBV12-5|18|TRBJ2-1|TRBD1
TGTGCTAGTGGTTTGGTAACCGATGGGACAGGGATTTGGGATGAGCAGTTCTTC
CASGLVTDGTGIWDEQFF
>-|TRBV5-1|14|TRBJ2-1|TRBD2
TGCGCCAGCAGCCGGCTAGCGGAAGACAATGAGCAGTTCTTC
CASSRLAEDNEQFF
>-|TRBV6-6|13|TRBJ1-1|-
TGTGCCAGCAGTTACACAGGGAACACTGAAGCTTTCTTT
CASSYTGNTEAFF
>-|TRBV20-1|11|TRBJ1-3|-
TGCAGTGCTAGACCAGGAAACACCATATATTTT
CSARPGNTIYF
>-|TRBV2|14|TRBJ1-2|-
TGTGCCAGCAGTGACGGGGGTCCCAACTATGGCTACACCTTC
CASSDGGPNYGYTF
>-|TRBV28|16|TRBJ1-3|TRBD1
TGTGCCAGCAGTTCACCTCAGACAGGGGCTGGAAACACCATATATTTT
CASSSPQTGAGNTIYF
>few|TRBV28|13|TRBJ2-7|TRBD1
TGTGCCAGCAGGCCAGGGGGCAGGAACGAGCAGTACTTC
CASRPGGRNEQYF
>-|TRBV7-9|16|TRBJ1-5|-
TGTGCCAGCAGCTTGTCGGGGGGTGGTGGCAATCAGCCCCAGCATTTT
CASSLSGGGGNQPQHF
>few|TRBV5-1|15|TRBJ2-1|TRBD2
TGCGCCAGCAGCTTGGGACTAGCGGGAGGGGGCGAGCAGTTCTTC
CASSLGLAGGGEQFF
>few|TRBV18|15|TRBJ2-1|TRBD2
TGTGCCAGCTCACCACCTAGCGGGACCTACAATGAGCAGTTCTTC
CASSPPSGTYNEQFF
>-|TRBV7-2|15|TRBJ2-7|-
TGTGCCAGCAGCTTTCTCCGCGGGACTCCTCACGAGCAGTACTTC
CASSFLRGTPHEQYF
>few|TRBV7-9|17|TRBJ2-1|TRBD2
TGTGCCAGCAGCTTGGATGGGACTAGCGGGTTCTTAAATGAGCAGTTCTTC
CASSLDGTSGFLNEQFF
>-|TRBV28|16|TRBJ1-6|TRBD1
TGTGCCAGCAGTCTCACCCGGGACAGGGGTAATTCACCCCTCCACTTT
CASSLTRDRGNSPLHF
>-|TRBV6-1|15|TRBJ2-2|TRBD2
TGTGCCAGCAGTGGACTAGCGACGAACACCGGGGAGCTGTTTTTT
CASSGLATNTGELFF
>once|TRBV5-1|15|TRBJ2-5|TRBD2
TGCGCCAGCAGAACTAGCGGGGTATTAATAGAGACCCAGTACTTC
CASRTSGVLIETQYF
>-|TRBV18|16|TRBJ2-3|TRBD1
TGTGCCAGCTGCCTACAGGGGGCTTCCCAATTGGATACGCAGTATTTT
CASCLQGASQLDTQYF
>-|TRBV30|17|TRBJ1-6|TRBD1
TGTGCCTGGAGTAACCCCAGGAGGACAGGTATTCGTTCACCCCTCCACTTT
CAWSNPRRTGIRSPLHF
>-|TRBV27|14|TRBJ1-2|-
TGTGCCAGCCATTCTGTCGGGACACTTCCAGGCTACACCTTC
CASHSVGTLPGYTF
>-|TRBV11-3|15|TRBJ1-3|TRBD1
TGTGCCAGCAGCGAGGGACAGGGTGGAGGAAACACCATATATTTT
CASSEGQGGGNTIYF
>-|TRBV15|13|TRBJ2-5|TRBD2
TGTGCCACCACCTTAGCGGGAGGAGAGACCCAGTACTTC
CATTLAGGETQYF
>-|TRBV2|14|TRBJ1-5|-
TGTGCCAGCAGTGAGTTCTATAGCAATCAGCCCCAGCATTTT
CASSEFYSNQPQHF
>-|TRBV6-1|14|TRBJ1-2|-
TGTGCCAGCTCCCCTCCAGTTTCTAACTATGGCTACACCTTC
CASSPPVSNYGYTF
>-|TRBV7-9|15|TRBJ1-5|TRBD1
TGTGCCAGCAGCTCCGGGACAGGGATCAACCAGCCCCAGCATTTT
CASSSGTGINQPQHF
>-|TRBV18|15|TRBJ1-4|-
TGTGCCAGCTCACCTTTTCAGGGGCCTAATGAAAAACTGTTTTTT
CASSPFQGPNEKLFF
>-|TRBV2|15|TRBJ2-2|TRBD1
TGTGCCAGCACCCAAGGACAGGGTGGAGCCGGGGAGCTGTTTTTT
CASTQGQGGAGELFF
>-|TRBV7-9|12|TRBJ1-1|-
TGTGCCAGCAGCTTGGAGTCCACTGAAGCTTTCTTT
CASSLESTEAFF
>-|TRBV9|13|TRBJ1-1|-
TGTGCCAGCAGCGCTGTGGGGGGCACTGAAGCTTTCTTT
CASSAVGGTEAFF
>once|TRBV30|13|TRBJ1-5|-
TGTGCCTGGAGCCTGAGGGGCAATCAGCCCCAGCATTTT
CAWSLRGNQPQHF
>-|TRBV9|15|TRBJ1-3|TRBD1
TGTGCCAGCAGCGTAGCCACAGGGGCTGGAAACACCATATATTTT
CASSVATGAGNTIYF
>few|TRBV4-2|15|TRBJ1-2|-
TGTGCCAGCAGCCAAGGAAGGCAGGCCTCATATGGCTACACCTTC
CASSQGRQASYGYTF
>-|TRBV23-1|13|TRBJ1-1|-
TGCGCCAGCAGTCAATTGGGCAGCACTGAAGCTTTCTTT
CASSQLGSTEAFF
>-|TRBV6-5|13|TRBJ1-4|-
TGTGCCAGCAGTAACAGTAAAGCTGAAAAACTGTTTTTT
CASSNSKAEKLFF
>-|TRBV5-1|14|TRBJ1-4|TRBD1
TGCGCCAGCAGCCCGGGACAGGGGGAAGGAAAACTGTTTTTT
CASSPGQGEGKLFF